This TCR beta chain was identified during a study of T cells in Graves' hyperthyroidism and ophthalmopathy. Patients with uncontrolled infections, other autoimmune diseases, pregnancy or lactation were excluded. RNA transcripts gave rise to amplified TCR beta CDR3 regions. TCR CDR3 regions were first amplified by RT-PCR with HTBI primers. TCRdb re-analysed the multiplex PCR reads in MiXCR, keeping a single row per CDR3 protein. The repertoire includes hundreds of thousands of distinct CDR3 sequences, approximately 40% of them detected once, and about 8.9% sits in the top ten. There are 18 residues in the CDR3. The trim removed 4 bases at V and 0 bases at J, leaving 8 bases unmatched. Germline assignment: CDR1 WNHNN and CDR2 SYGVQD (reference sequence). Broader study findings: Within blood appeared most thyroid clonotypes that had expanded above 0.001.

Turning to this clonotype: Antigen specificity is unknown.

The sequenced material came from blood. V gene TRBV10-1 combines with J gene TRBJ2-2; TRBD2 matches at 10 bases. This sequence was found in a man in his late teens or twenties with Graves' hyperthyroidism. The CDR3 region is CASSGEPGLATNTGELFF. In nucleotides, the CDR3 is TGCGCCAGCAGTGGGGAACCGGGACTAGCGACGAACACCGGGGAGCTGTTTTTT.